This record covers a single TCR beta chain. The data originate from a study of blood T cell repertoires in COVID-19. With 4 bases removed from V and 0 bases from J, the gap between germline ends came to 10 bases. Germline V gene sequence: CDR1 SGDLS, CDR2 YYNGEE. This CDR3 has 14 amino acids. Sequencing used immunoSEQ multiplex PCR; TCRdb keeps in-frame clones, though not all of them. Seen here are 200,000 to 250,000 clones, roughly nine tenths observed once, and the top ten hold over 3%. The V call is TRBV9, the J call TRBJ1-2; D unclear. The sample comprised PBMCs or T cells enriched from blood (not recorded which). The TCR sequence derives from a woman aged 50 to 65 in a cohort exposed to, infected with or recovered from COVID-19 (not recorded which). In DNA, the CDR3 is TGTGCCAGCAGCTCCCGAGAGACTAACTATGGCTACACCTTC. It codes for CASSSRETNYGYTF. Based on the CDR3 plus reference TRBV9 and TRBJ1-2, the full variable domain is DSGVTQTPKHLITATGQRVTLRCSPRSGDLSVYWYQQSLDQGLQFLIQYYNGEERAKGNILERFSAQQFPDLHSELNLSSLELGDSALYFCASSSRETNYGYTFGSGTRLTVV.